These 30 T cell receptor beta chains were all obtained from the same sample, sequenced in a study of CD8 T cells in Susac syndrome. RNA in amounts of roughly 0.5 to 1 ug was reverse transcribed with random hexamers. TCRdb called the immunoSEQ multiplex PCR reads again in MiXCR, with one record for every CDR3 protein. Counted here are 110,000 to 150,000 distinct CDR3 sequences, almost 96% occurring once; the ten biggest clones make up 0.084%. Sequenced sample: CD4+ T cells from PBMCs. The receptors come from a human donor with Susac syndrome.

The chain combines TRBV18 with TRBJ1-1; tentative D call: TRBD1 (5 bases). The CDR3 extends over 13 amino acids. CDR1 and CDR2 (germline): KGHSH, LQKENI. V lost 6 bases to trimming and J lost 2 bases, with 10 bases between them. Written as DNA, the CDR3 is TGTGCCAGCTCCCAGGGTCCCAACACTGAAGCTTTCTTT. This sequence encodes CASSQGPNTEAFF.

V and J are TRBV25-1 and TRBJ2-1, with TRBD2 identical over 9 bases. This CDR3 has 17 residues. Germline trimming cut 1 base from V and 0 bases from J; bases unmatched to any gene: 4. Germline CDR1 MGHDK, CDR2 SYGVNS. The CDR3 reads CASSELRLADSYNEQFF. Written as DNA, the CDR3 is TGTGCCAGCAGTGAATTACGACTAGCGGACTCCTACAATGAGCAGTTCTTC. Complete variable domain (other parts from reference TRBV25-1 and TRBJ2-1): EADIYQTPRYLVIGTGKKITLECSQTMGHDKMYWYQQDPGMELHLIHYSYGVNSTEKGDLSSESTVSRIRTEHFPLTLESARPSHTSQYLCASSELRLADSYNEQFFGPGTRLTVL.

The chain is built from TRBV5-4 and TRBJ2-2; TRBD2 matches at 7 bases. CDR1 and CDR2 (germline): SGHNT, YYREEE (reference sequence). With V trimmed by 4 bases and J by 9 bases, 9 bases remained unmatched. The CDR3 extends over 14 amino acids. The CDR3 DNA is TGTGCCAGCAGCCTCACTAGCGACGACCGGGAGCTGTTTTTT. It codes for CASSLTSDDRELFF.

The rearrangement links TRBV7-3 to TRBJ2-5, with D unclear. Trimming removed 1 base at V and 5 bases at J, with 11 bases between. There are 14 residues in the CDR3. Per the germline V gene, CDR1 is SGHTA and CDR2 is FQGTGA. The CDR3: CASSLMGAPETQYF. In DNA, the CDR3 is TGTGCCAGCAGCTTAATGGGTGCCCCGGAGACCCAGTACTTC.

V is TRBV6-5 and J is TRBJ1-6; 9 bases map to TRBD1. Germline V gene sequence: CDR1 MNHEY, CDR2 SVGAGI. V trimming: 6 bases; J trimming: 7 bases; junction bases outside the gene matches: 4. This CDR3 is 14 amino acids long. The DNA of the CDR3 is TGTGCCAGCAGACCCGGACAGGGGAATTCACCCCTCCACTTT. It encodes CASRPGQGNSPLHF.

CDR3 nucleotides: TGCAGTGCTCCCTTTGGGGGGCGAGGATTCACAGATACGCAGTATTTT. Protein: CSAPFGGRGFTDTQYF. V is TRBV20-1 and J is TRBJ2-3; possibly TRBD1 or TRBD2 for D (6 bases each). V was clipped by 5 bases and J by 2 bases, with 20 bases between them. Per the germline V gene, CDR1 is DFQATT and CDR2 is SNEGSKA (reference sequence). The CDR3 loop spans 16 amino acids.

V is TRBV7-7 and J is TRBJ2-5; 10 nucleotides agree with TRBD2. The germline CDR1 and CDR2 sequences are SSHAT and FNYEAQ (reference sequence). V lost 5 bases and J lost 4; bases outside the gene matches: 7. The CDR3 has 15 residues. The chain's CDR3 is CASSAGLAFLETQYF. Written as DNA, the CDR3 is TGTGCCAGCAGCGCGGGACTAGCGTTCCTAGAGACCCAGTACTTC.

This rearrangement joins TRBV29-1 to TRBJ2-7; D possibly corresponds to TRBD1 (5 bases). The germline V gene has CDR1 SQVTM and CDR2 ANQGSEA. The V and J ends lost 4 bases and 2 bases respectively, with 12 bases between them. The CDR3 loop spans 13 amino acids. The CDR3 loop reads CSVGLRQTYEQYF. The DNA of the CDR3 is TGCAGCGTTGGGCTCCGACAGACCTACGAGCAGTACTTC.

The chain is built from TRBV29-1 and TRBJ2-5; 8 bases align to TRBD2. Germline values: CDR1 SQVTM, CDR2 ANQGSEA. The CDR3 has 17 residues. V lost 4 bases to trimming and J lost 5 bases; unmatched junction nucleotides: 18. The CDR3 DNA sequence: TGCAGCGTTGTGTTTGATCCGGCGGGAGGCTCCTTTGAGACCCAGTACTTC. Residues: CSVVFDPAGGSFETQYF.

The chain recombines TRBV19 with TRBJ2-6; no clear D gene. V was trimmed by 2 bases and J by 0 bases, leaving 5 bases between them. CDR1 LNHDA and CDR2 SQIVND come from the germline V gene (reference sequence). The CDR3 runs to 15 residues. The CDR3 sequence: CASSISGSGANVLTF. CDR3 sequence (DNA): TGTGCCAGTAGTATATCTGGCTCTGGGGCCAACGTCCTGACTTTC.

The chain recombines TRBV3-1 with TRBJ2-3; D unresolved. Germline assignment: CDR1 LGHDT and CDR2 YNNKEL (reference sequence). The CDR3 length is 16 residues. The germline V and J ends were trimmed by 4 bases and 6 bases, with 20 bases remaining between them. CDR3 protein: CASSLRARAPADTQYF. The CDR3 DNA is TGTGCCAGCAGCCTCCGAGCCCGGGCCCCGGCCGATACGCAGTATTTT.

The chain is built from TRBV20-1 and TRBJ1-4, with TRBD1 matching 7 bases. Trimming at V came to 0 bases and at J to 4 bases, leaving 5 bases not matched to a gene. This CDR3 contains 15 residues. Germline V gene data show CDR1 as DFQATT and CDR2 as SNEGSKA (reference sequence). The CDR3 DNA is TGCAGTGCTAGAGAGATAACAGGGGATAATGAAAAACTGTTTTTT. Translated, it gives CSAREITGDNEKLFF.

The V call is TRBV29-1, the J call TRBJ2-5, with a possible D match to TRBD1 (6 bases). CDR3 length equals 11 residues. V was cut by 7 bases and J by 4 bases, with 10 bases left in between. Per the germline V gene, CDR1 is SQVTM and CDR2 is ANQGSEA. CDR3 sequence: CSGGGGETQYF. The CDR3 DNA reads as TGCAGCGGAGGGGGTGGAGAGACCCAGTACTTC.

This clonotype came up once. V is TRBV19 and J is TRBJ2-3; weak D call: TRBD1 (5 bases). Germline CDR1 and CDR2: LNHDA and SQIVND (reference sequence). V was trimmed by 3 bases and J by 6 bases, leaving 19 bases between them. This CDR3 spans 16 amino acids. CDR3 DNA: TGTGCCAGTAGTATGATGGACAAACCCTTCGTGGATACGCAGTATTTT. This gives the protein CASSMMDKPFVDTQYF.

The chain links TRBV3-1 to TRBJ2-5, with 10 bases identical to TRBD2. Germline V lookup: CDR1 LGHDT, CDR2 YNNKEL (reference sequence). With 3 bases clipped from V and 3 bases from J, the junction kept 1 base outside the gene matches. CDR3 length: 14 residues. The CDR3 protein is CASSHTSGKETQYF. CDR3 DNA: TGTGCCAGCAGCCATACTAGCGGGAAAGAGACCCAGTACTTC.

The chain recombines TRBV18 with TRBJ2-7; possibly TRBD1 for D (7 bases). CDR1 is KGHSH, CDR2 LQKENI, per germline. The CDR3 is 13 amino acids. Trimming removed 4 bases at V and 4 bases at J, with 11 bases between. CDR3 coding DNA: TGTGCCAGCTCACGACAGGGAGGATACGAGCAGTACTTC. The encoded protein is CASSRQGGYEQYF.

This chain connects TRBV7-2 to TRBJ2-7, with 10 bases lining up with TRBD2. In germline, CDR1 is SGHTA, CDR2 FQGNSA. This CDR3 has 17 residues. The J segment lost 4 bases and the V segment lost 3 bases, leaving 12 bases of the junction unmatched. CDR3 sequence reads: CASSFSASGSRGYEQYF. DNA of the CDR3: TGTGCCAGCAGCTTTTCTGCTAGCGGGAGCAGGGGGTACGAGCAGTACTTC.

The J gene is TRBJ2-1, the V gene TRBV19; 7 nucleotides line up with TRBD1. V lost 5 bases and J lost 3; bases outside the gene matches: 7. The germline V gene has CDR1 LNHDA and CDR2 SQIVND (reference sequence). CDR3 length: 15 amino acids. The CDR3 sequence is CASSHQGELYNEQFF. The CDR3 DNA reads TGTGCCAGTAGTCACCAGGGGGAGCTCTACAATGAGCAGTTCTTC.

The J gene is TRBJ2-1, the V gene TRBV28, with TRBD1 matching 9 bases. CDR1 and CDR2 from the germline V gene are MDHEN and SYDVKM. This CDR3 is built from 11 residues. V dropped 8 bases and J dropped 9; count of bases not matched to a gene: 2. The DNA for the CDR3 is TGTGCCAGCGTACAGGGGGCTGAGCAGTTCTTC. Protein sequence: CASVQGAEQFF.

CDR3 DNA: TGTGCCATCGGGGCGGGAGAGGGCGATACGCAGTATTTT. Translation gives CAIGAGEGDTQYF. V gene TRBV10-3 combines with J gene TRBJ2-3; TRBD2 matches at 7 bases. The CDR3 totals 13 residues. The germline gives CDR1 ENHRY, CDR2 SYGVKD. J was trimmed by 6 bases and V by 8 bases; bases with no gene match: 8.

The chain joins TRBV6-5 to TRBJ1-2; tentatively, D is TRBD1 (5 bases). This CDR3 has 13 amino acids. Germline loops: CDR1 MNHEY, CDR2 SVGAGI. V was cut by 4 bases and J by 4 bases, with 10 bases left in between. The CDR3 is CASSFDSPYGYTF. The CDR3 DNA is TGTGCCAGCAGTTTTGACAGCCCCTATGGCTACACCTTC.

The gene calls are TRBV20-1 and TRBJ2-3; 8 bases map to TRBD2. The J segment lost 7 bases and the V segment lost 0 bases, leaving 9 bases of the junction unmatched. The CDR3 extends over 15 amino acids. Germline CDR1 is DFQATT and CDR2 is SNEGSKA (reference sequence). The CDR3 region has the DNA TGCAGTGCTAGAGAGGGTGTAGCGGGGTCAAATACGCAGTATTTT. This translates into CSAREGVAGSNTQYF.

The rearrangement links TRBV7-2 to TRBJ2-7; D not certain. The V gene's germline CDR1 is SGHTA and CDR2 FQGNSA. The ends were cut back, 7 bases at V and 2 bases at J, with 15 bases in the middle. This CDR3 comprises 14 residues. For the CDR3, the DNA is TGTGCCAGCAACCCAGTCAGGCCGGCCTACGAGCAGTACTTC. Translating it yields CASNPVRPAYEQYF.

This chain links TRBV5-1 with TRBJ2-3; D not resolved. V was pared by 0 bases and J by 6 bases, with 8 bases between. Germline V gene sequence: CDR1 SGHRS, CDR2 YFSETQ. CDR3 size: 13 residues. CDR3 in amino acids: CASSLDLLDTQYF. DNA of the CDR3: TGCGCCAGCAGCTTGGATCTGTTGGATACGCAGTATTTT.

DNA of the CDR3: TGTGCCAGCAGCCCCGTAGGAGGGGAGATCACTGAAGCTTTCTTT. Translating gives CASSPVGGEITEAFF. The rearrangement links TRBV7-3 to TRBJ1-1; tentatively, D is TRBD1 (5 bases). The germline V and J ends were trimmed by 5 bases and 4 bases, with 17 bases remaining between them. The V gene's germline CDR1 is SGHTA and CDR2 FQGTGA. The CDR3 consists of 15 residues. Variable domain in full (rest from reference TRBV7-3 and TRBJ1-1): GAGVSQTPSNKVTEKGKYVELRCDPISGHTALYWYRQSLGQGPEFLIYFQGTGAADDSGLPNDRFFAVRPEGSVSTLKIQRTERGDSAVYLCASSPVGGEITEAFFGQGTRLTVV.

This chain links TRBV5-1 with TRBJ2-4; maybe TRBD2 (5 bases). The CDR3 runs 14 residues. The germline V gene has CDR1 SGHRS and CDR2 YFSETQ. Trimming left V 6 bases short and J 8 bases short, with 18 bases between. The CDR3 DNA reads TGCGCCAGCACCCTTTTTGCAGGTAGCGACATTCAGTACTTC. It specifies CASTLFAGSDIQYF.

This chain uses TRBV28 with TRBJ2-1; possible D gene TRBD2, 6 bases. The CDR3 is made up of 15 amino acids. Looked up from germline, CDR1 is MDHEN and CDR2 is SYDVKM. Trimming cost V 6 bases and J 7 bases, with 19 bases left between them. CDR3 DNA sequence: TGTGCCAGCAGGGTCAGTGGGGGAGGTAGAAATGAGCAGTTCTTC. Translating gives CASRVSGGGRNEQFF.

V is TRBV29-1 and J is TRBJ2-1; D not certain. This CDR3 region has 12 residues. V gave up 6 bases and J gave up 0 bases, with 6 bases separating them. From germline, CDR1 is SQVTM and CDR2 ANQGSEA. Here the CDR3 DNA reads TGCAGCGTGTTAAGCTCCTACAATGAGCAGTTCTTC. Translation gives CSVLSSYNEQFF.

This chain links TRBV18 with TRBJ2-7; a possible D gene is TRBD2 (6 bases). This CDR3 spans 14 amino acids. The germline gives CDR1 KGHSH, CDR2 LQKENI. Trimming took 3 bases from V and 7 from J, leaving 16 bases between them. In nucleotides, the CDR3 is TGTGCCAGCTCACCCCAGGGAGGCGGGTCTGAGCAGTACTTC. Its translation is CASSPQGGGSEQYF.

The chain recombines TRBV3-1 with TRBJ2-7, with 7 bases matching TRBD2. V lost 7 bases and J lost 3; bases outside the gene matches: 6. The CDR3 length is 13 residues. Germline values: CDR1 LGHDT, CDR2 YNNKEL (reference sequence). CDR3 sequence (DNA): TGTGCCAGCACGGGGCTAGCGGTCTACGAGCAGTACTTC. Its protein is CASTGLAVYEQYF.